The rows below give T cell receptor beta chains drawn from one sample of a study of T-cell memory formation after mild COVID-19. MiXCR, run by TCRdb on the 5' RACE reads, gives a single entry per CDR3 protein. This table holds approximately 350,000 distinct CDR3 sequences, 13% to 15% found once. The sequencing sample was made of PBMCs or a T cell subset sorted from them (not recorded which). The origin of the receptors is a man in his late teens or twenties who had mild COVID-19 (a few samples of this study predate the infection). Cell type and time point are not known. The conserved cysteine and the conserved F or W are not part of the CDR3 here. A D gene is named only where the DNA matches it firmly.

v_call	cdr3_length	d_call	j_call	cdr3_aa
TRBV24-1	11	-	TRBJ2-5	ATGESRGKTQY
TRBV7-9	13	-	TRBJ2-5	ASSPLRGTGETQY
TRBV27	14	-	TRBJ2-3	ASSILRGFATDTQY
TRBV5-1	13	-	TRBJ1-2	ASSFTGDPLYGYT
TRBV5-1	13	TRBD2	TRBJ2-7	ASSLAVAGEYEQY
TRBV11-2	12	-	TRBJ2-2	ASSAQERTGELF
TRBV12-3/TRBV12-4	12	-	TRBJ1-1	ASIKTGFYTEAF
TRBV4-3	14	TRBD1	TRBJ1-1	ASSQDPTGVSRRAF
TRBV6-5	14	TRBD2	TRBJ2-1	ASRPGTSGGYNEQF
TRBV4-1	13	TRBD2	TRBJ2-2	ASSHSGGVTGELF
TRBV7-9	12	TRBD1	TRBJ1-2	ASSPTGTNYGYT
TRBV7-2	11	-	TRBJ2-7	ASSLQGTYEQY
TRBV6-2/TRBV6-3	12	-	TRBJ1-5	ASSRRGFNQPQH
TRBV23-1	13	TRBD2	TRBJ2-5	ASSHSSGGQETQY
TRBV5-6	11	-	TRBJ2-3	ASSSPGGNTQY
TRBV24-1	13	TRBD2	TRBJ2-5	ATSDTTSGGETQY
TRBV2	13	TRBD1	TRBJ1-6	ASRDSGTGLSPLH
TRBV5-4	11	-	TRBJ2-7	ASSLGGTYEQY
TRBV5-1	14	-	TRBJ2-5	ASRPDEQGSRETQY
TRBV5-1	13	TRBD1	TRBJ1-5	ASSTGTGDNQPQH
TRBV12-3/TRBV12-4	12	-	TRBJ1-2	ASTISGVHYGYT
TRBV5-1	12	-	TRBJ2-5	ASSLDGGQETQY
TRBV20-1	11	-	TRBJ2-3	SASYAEVDTQY
TRBV20-1	10	-	TRBJ2-1	STGTTNNEQF
TRBV6-5	14	-	TRBJ1-1	ASSYSLGPRGTEAF
TRBV7-2	14	-	TRBJ1-3	ASSPNDGLSGNTIY
TRBV5-4	11	-	TRBJ2-1	ASGPADYNEQF
TRBV29-1	12	-	TRBJ1-1	SGSRRDQNTEAF
TRBV9	15	-	TRBJ2-5	ASSVLSGGLSGETQY
TRBV10-3	14	-	TRBJ2-5	AISDHGRTKIETQY
TRBV12-3/TRBV12-4	10	-	TRBJ1-2	ASRRRNYGYT
TRBV18	12	-	TRBJ1-1	ASSPRQVNTEAF
TRBV7-2	14	TRBD2	TRBJ2-5	ASSLSSGEGQETQY
TRBV20-1	13	TRBD2	TRBJ2-7	SARHTSGGANEQY
TRBV6-1	11	-	TRBJ2-5	ASSALIQETQY
TRBV9	13	-	TRBJ2-3	ASSVAGGVTDTQY
TRBV5-1	13	TRBD2	TRBJ2-1	ASSQGTSNYNEQF
TRBV6-5	13	TRBD2	TRBJ2-1	ASKSSGGTYNEQF
TRBV7-2	14	TRBD2	TRBJ2-5	ASSRPRTSGEETQY
TRBV5-1	13	-	TRBJ1-2	ASSLVMGPGDGYT
TRBV5-4	12	-	TRBJ2-3	ASSFKGSTDTQY
TRBV7-2	14	-	TRBJ2-4	ASSPDVGWTKNIQY
TRBV3-1	14	-	TRBJ2-2	ASSQDLSAVTGELF
TRBV7-6	12	TRBD1	TRBJ1-4	ASSPPTGKEKLF
TRBV5-1	12	-	TRBJ2-3	ASASLGGTDTQY
TRBV6-1	16	-	TRBJ1-5	ASSDATIRSTQAQPQH
TRBV4-1	16	-	TRBJ2-1	ASSQPQPSGSSYNEQF
TRBV30	11	-	TRBJ2-7	AWSFNRFDEQY
TRBV7-9	12	-	TRBJ1-5	ASSSGRNNQPQH
TRBV4-2	14	TRBD2	TRBJ2-3	ASSQDKTGGTDTQY
TRBV20-1	11	-	TRBJ1-1	SARGRQNTEAF
TRBV7-9	15	TRBD1	TRBJ1-1	ASSLAVSGTGGTEAF
TRBV24-1	9	-	TRBJ1-1	ATSEGDEAF